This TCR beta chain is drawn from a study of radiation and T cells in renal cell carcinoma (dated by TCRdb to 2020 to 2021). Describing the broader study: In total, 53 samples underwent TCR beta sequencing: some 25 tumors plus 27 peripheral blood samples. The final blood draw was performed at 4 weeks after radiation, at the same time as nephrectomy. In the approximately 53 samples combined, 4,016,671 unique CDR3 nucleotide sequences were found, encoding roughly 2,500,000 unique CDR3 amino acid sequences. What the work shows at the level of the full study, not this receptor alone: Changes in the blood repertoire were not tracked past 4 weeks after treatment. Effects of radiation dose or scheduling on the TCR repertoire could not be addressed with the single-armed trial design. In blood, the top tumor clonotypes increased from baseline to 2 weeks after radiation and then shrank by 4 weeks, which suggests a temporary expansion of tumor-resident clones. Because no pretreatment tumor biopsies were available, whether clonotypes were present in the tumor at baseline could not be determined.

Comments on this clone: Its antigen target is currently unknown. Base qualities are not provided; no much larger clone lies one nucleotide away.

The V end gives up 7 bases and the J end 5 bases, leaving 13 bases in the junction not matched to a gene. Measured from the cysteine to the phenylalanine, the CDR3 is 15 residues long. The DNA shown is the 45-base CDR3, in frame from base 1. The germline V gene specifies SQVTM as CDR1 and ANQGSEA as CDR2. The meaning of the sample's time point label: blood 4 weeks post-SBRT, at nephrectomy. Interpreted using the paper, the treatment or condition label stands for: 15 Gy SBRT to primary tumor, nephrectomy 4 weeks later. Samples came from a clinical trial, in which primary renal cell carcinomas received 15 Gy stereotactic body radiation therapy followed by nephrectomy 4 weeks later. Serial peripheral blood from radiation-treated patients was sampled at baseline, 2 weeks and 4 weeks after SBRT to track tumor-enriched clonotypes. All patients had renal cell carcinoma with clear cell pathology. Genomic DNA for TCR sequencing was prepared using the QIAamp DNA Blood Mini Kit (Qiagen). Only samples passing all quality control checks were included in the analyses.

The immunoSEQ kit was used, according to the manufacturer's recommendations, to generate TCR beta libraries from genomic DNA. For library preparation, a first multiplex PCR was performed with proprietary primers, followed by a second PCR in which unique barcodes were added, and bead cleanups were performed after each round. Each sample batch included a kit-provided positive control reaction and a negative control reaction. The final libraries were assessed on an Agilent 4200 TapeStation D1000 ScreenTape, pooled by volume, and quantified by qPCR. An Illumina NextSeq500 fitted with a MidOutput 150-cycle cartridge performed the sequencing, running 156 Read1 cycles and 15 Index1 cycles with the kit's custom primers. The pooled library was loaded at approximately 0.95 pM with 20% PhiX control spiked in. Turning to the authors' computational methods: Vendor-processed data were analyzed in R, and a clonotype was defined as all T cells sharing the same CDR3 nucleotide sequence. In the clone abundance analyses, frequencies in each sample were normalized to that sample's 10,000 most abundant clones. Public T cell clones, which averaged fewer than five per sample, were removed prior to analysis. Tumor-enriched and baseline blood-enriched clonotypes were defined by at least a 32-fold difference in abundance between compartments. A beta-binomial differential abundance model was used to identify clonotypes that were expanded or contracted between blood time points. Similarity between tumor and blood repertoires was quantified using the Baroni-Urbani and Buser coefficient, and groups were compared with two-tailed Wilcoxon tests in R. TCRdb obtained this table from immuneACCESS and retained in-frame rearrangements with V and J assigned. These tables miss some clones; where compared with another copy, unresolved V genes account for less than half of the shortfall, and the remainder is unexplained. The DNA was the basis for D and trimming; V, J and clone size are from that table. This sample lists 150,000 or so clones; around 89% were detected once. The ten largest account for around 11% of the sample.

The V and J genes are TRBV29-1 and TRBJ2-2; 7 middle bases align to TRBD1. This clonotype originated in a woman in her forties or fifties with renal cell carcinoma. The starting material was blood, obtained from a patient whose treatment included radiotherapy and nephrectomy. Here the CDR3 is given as CSGRQGPRGTGELFF. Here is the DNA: TGCAGCGGCCGACAGGGCCCGAGGGGGACCGGGGAGCTGTTTTTT.